The clone carrying this T cell receptor beta chain was seen only once. Only in-frame clones appear in the TCRdb table, and some are missing; sequencing was by immunoSEQ multiplex PCR. Here the sample spans tens of thousands of clones, 80% to 90% being singletons. The data derive from a study of blood T cell repertoires in COVID-19. Whole-study context: Sites in the United States, Italy and Spain provided acute and convalescent COVID-19 samples.

This CDR3 is 13 amino acids long. Germline V gives CDR1 MNHEY, CDR2 SMNVEV (reference sequence). V was trimmed by 5 bases and J by 1 base, leaving 8 bases between them. The receptor's source is a human donor in a cohort sampled during active COVID-19. Sample: peripheral blood. This chain connects TRBV27 to TRBJ1-1; D gene unclear. This CDR3 is CASSPPGNTEAFF. For the CDR3, the DNA is TGTGCCAGCAGTCCTCCAGGGAACACTGAAGCTTTCTTT.